These 12 T cell receptor beta chains were all obtained from the same sample, sequenced in a study of shared clonotypes between healthy human individuals (dated by TCRdb to the early 2020s). Receptor amplification or capture employed the immunoSEQ multiplex PCR assay. The immuneACCESS repertoire file appears here via TCRdb, limited to in-frame rearrangements. These files lack a portion of the clones; in checked studies, under half of the deficit traces to unresolved V genes, and the cause of the others is not known. Here the sample has around 1.1 million clones; around 77% occur a single time. The top ten clonotypes cover approximately 0.95% of the sample. Sequencing was done on a sample of memory CD4+ T cells from PBMCs. The cell subset or site tag for this specimen amounts to: CD45RA-negative fraction. These receptors were taken from a man between 18 and 35 years old in good health. Some clones in this sample may be carry-over from other donors' samples.

This clone was observed at least ten times. V and J are TRBV7-3 and TRBJ2-6; D gene unclear. The CDR3 is 13 amino acids. V was pared by 9 bases and J by 4 bases, with 10 bases between. In germline, CDR1 is SGHTA, CDR2 FQGTGA. The CDR3 sequence is CASGLSGANVLTF. DNA of the CDR3: TGTGCCAGTGGCCTCTCCGGGGCCAACGTCCTGACTTTC.

This chain uses TRBV29-1 with TRBJ2-7; the D gene is possibly TRBD1 (6 bases). Germline V gene lookup returns CDR1 SQVTM and CDR2 ANQGSEA. The CDR3 contains 13 residues. Trimming left V 4 bases short and J 4 bases short, with 14 bases between. CDR3 sequence reads: CSVGPGTPYEQYF. The CDR3 nucleotides read TGCAGCGTTGGACCCGGGACACCATACGAGCAGTACTTC.

The V call is TRBV28, the J call TRBJ1-1; D is undetermined. Trimming took off 5 bases at V and 0 bases at J, with 10 bases between the two ends. The length of the CDR3 is 14 residues. CDR1 MDHEN and CDR2 SYDVKM come from the germline V gene. The CDR3 is CASSIPNMNTEAFF. As DNA, the CDR3 is TGTGCCAGCAGTATCCCAAACATGAACACTGAAGCTTTCTTT.

The gene calls are TRBV28 and TRBJ2-5; tentative D call: TRBD2 (5 bases). Germline lookup yields CDR1 MDHEN and CDR2 SYDVKM. The V end lost 7 bases, the J end lost 7 bases, and 13 bases lay between the germline ends. CDR3 length equals 12 residues. In DNA, the CDR3 is TGTGCCAGCACGGATCACGGAGGGACCCAGTACTTC. As protein: CASTDHGGTQYF.

V gene TRBV30 combines with J gene TRBJ2-5, with TRBD1 matching 8 bases. Looked up from germline, CDR1 is GTSNPN and CDR2 is SVGIG (reference sequence). Losses at the gene ends were 2 bases for V and 5 bases for J; bases not matched to a gene: 10. The CDR3 contains 15 residues. The CDR3 loop reads CAWSLSGGRRETQYF. The CDR3, as DNA: TGTGCCTGGAGTCTTTCAGGGGGCAGGAGGGAGACCCAGTACTTC.

There are a few counts of this clone. The chain couples TRBV5-1 to TRBJ2-7; D may correspond to TRBD1 or TRBD2 (5 bases each). V was trimmed by 4 bases and J by 5 bases, leaving 19 bases between them. CDR3 size: 15 residues. The V gene's germline CDR1 is SGHRS and CDR2 YFSETQ. The CDR3 DNA reads TGCGCCAGCAGCCTTGGGGGAACAGTTAGCAACGAGCAGTACTTC. It codes for CASSLGGTVSNEQYF.

The chain couples TRBV2 to TRBJ1-2; no clear D gene. The germline V gene encodes CDR1 SNHLY and CDR2 FYNNEI. Trimming left V 6 bases short and J 5 bases short, with 7 bases between. CDR3 size: 11 residues. DNA for the CDR3: TGTGCCAGCAGCGGACGGTATGGCTACACCTTC. Residues: CASSGRYGYTF.

The chain joins TRBV2 to TRBJ1-1, with unresolved D. Germline V gives CDR1 SNHLY, CDR2 FYNNEI. The V end was cut by 7 bases, the J end by 0 bases, with 9 bases between. This CDR3 has 13 residues. This CDR3 is CASIRYMNTEAFF. DNA for the CDR3: TGTGCCAGCATTAGATACATGAACACTGAAGCTTTCTTT.

V usage is TRBV28 and J usage is TRBJ1-1; D gene unclear. Per the germline V gene, CDR1 is MDHEN and CDR2 is SYDVKM. Trimming stripped 3 bases from V and 6 bases from J, with 11 bases between. CDR3 length: 13 amino acids. CDR3 sequence reads: CASSFRRPAEAFF. CDR3 DNA sequence: TGTGCCAGCAGTTTCAGGCGCCCCGCTGAAGCTTTCTTT.

The J gene is TRBJ1-1, the V gene TRBV18; a possible D gene is TRBD1 (5 bases). Germline loops: CDR1 KGHSH, CDR2 LQKENI. The CDR3 extends over 15 amino acids. V lost 2 bases, J lost 2 bases, and 12 bases lay in between. This CDR3 reads CASSPGALDNTEAFF. In DNA form, the CDR3 reads TGTGCCAGCTCACCAGGGGCACTTGATAACACTGAAGCTTTCTTT.

This chain joins TRBV10-1 and TRBJ2-2; 10 bases line up with TRBD2. The CDR3 runs to 15 residues. V was pared by 5 bases and J by 3 bases, with 3 bases of the junction left unmatched. Germline lookup yields CDR1 WNHNN and CDR2 SYGVQD (reference sequence). The CDR3 sequence: CASSPSGRDTGELFF. The DNA for the CDR3 is TGCGCCAGCAGTCCGAGCGGGAGGGACACCGGGGAGCTGTTTTTT.

The chain combines TRBV7-3 with TRBJ2-2; 9 bases line up with TRBD1. The CDR3 is 16 amino acids. V lost 2 bases, J lost 3 bases, and 4 bases stayed unmatched. Germline assignment: CDR1 SGHTA and CDR2 FQGTGA. In nucleotides, the CDR3 is TGTGCCAGCAGCTTAGGGACAGGGTTCGACACCGGGGAGCTGTTTTTT. It translates to CASSLGTGFDTGELFF.